This TCR beta chain was sequenced in a study of quantifying T cell responses using KT2 cells. Study at large: RNA was reverse transcribed with TCR alpha and beta constant-region primers.

With 3 bases removed from V and 0 bases from J, the gap between germline ends came to 15 bases. The CDR3 contains 17 residues. An oligo carrying a UMI was ligated to the cDNA 3' end. First-round PCR used approximately 4 cycles and beta primers RC1.1 and RC1.2 covering TRBC1 and TRBC2. TCRdb ran MiXCR on the UMI-ligation and nested PCR reads and lists one entry per CDR3 protein. This sample carries just under 50,000 distinct CDR3 sequences, 11% of them seen once, and the ten largest clones take about 10%. This clonotype was found a few times. The receptor's source is a human donor. The chain recombines TRBV12-3 or TRBV12-4 with TRBJ1-3; TRBD1 is a possible D gene (6 bases). The sample comprised PBMCs spiked with cells of the T cell clone KT2. CDR3 amino acids: CASSFRGARSSGNTIYF. In DNA form, the CDR3 reads TGTGCCAGCAGTTTTAGGGGGGCTCGTTCCTCTGGAAACACCATATATTTT.